The next 7 T cell receptor beta chains were all read from a single sample in a study of T cells in Graves' hyperthyroidism and ophthalmopathy. RNA transcripts provided the source from which TCR beta CDR3 regions were amplified. TCR CDR3 underwent first-round RT-PCR with the HTBI primer set. TCRdb called the multiplex PCR reads again in MiXCR, with one record for every CDR3 protein. There are about 640,000 distinct CDR3 sequences in the sample; roughly 20% occur only once, and roughly 30% lies in the top ten. Sequencing input: blood. These receptors came from a man under 40 with Graves' ophthalmopathy.

The J gene is TRBJ2-1, the V gene TRBV14; 8 bases are shared with TRBD2. CDR1 and CDR2 from the germline V gene are SGHDN and FVKESK. The length of the CDR3 is 15 residues. V lost 4 bases, J lost 8 bases, and 10 bases stayed unmatched. The CDR3 nucleotides are TGTGCCAGCAGCCCATCGGGACTAGTTTACGATGAGCAGTTCTTC. Its translation: CASSPSGLVYDEQFF.

This clonotype was observed many times. The CDR3 is CASSLTATNEKLFF. The DNA of the CDR3 is TGTGCCAGCAGTTTGACAGCAACTAATGAAAAACTGTTTTTT. V gene TRBV12-3 or TRBV12-4 combines with J gene TRBJ1-4; D perhaps matches TRBD1 (5 bases). V was trimmed by 3 bases and J by 0 bases, leaving 5 bases between them. CDR3 length: 14 amino acids.

This chain joins TRBV10-1 and TRBJ2-3; 14 nucleotides match TRBD2. CDR3 length equals 18 residues. The ends lost 6 bases at V and 3 bases at J; junction bases unmatched: 11. The V gene's germline CDR1 is WNHNN and CDR2 SYGVQD (reference sequence). CDR3 protein: CASSDGSGLAGATDTQYF. DNA of the CDR3: TGCGCCAGCAGCGACGGATCGGGACTAGCGGGAGCAACAGATACGCAGTATTTT.

This clonotype came up a few times. The rearrangement links TRBV20-1 to TRBJ2-1, with TRBD2 matching 12 bases. CDR1 is DFQATT, CDR2 SNEGSKA, per germline (reference sequence). V lost 1 base, J lost 4 bases, and 5 bases stayed unmatched. The CDR3 has 16 residues. CDR3 sequence reads: CSARGSSGRVYNEQFF. Here the CDR3 DNA reads TGCAGTGCTAGAGGGTCTAGCGGGAGGGTATACAATGAGCAGTTCTTC.

This clonotype was counted ten times or more. The chain uses TRBV11-2 and TRBJ2-3; no clear D. V lost 0 bases and J lost 1, with 14 bases in between. The CDR3 consists of 17 residues. Per the germline V gene, CDR1 is SGHAT and CDR2 is FQNNGV. CDR3 sequence reads: CASSLDPSKGRTDTQYF. DNA of the CDR3: TGTGCCAGCAGCTTAGATCCTTCCAAAGGACGCACAGATACGCAGTATTTT. The full variable domain, with the rest looked up from reference TRBV11-2 and TRBJ2-3, is EAGVAQSPRYKIIEKRQSVAFWCNPISGHATLYWYQQILGQGPKLLIQFQNNGVVDDSQLPKDRFSAERLKGVDSTLKIQPAKLEDSAVYLCASSLDPSKGRTDTQYFGPGTRLTVL.

To note about this clonotype: A junction boundary mismatches the germline segment, possibly from a read error. This sequence joins TRBV7-7 and TRBJ2-1, with 7 positions matching TRBD2. The CDR3 totals 17 residues. The germline CDR1 and CDR2 sequences are SSHAT and FNYEAQ (reference sequence). CDR3 in DNA: TGTGCTAGCAGCTTAGCGGCAGGGCTAGCGGACTACAATGAGCAGTTCTTC. It is translated as CASSLAAGLADYNEQFF.

About this clonotype: A junction end diverges from the germline sequence, so it may reflect a read error. The chain uses TRBV5-1 and TRBJ1-2; 8 bases align to TRBD1. The CDR3 consists of 15 residues. Per germline, CDR1 SGHRS and CDR2 YFSETQ. The chain's CDR3 is CASSFRSGGEYGYTF. The CDR3 nucleotides read TGTGCCAGCAGCTTTCGGTCAGGGGGCGAGTATGGCTACACCTTC. The whole variable domain, remainder taken from reference TRBV5-1 and TRBJ1-2, is KAGVTQTPRYLIKTRGQQVTLSCSPISGHRSVSWYQQTPGQGLQFLFEYFSETQRNKGNFPGRFSGRQFSNSRSEMNVSTLELGDSALYLCASSFRSGGEYGYTFGSGTRLTVV.